This TCR beta chain was observed in a study of blood T cell repertoires in COVID-19. Study-level information: Samples representing acute and convalescent COVID-19 were sourced from the United States, Italy and Spain. T cells, B-cell-depleted T cells, or PBMCs supplied cDNA or gDNA.

In the study's own analysis: The assay estimated nucleated cells by amplifying reference gene primers. Sequencing used immunoSEQ multiplex PCR; TCRdb keeps in-frame clones, though not all of them. That table furnishes V, J and clone size, whereas the DNA furnished D and trimming. Of a few hundred thousand clones in the sample, around 81% were seen once. The CDR3 length is 14 residues. V lost 5 bases and J lost 3, with 17 bases in between. The germline gives CDR1 SQVTM, CDR2 ANQGSEA. The clonotype comes from a man aged 30-40 years who had recovered from COVID-19. Specimen: peripheral blood. This chain uses TRBV29-1 with TRBJ2-7, with D possibly TRBD1 on 6 matching bases. The CDR3, as DNA: TGCAGCGTTCAACCCGGGACACTACGCTACGAGCAGTACGTC. This encodes CSVQPGTLRYEQYV.